A selection of T cell receptor beta chains follows, all from one sample in a study of blood T cell repertoires in COVID-19. The protocol was immunoSEQ multiplex PCR, while the TCRdb copy is restricted to in-frame clones and leaves out a portion. Of 300,000 to 400,000 clones in the sample, approximately 86% were seen once. Material for sequencing was PBMCs or T cells enriched from blood (not recorded which). The origin of the receptors is a woman between 35 and 50 years old with acute COVID-19. Both conserved end residues are part of each CDR3. Fields, in order: V gene, J gene, D gene, CDR3 protein. The D gene is left open where the match is weak.

V gene: TRBV6-5; J gene: TRBJ2-7; D gene: TRBD2; CDR3 protein: CASSSPAGGAPEQYF
V gene: TRBV7-2; J gene: TRBJ2-1; D gene: NA; CDR3 protein: CASSNWASVYNEQFF
V gene: TRBV19; J gene: TRBJ2-7; D gene: NA; CDR3 protein: CASSTGGSEQYF
V gene: TRBV29-1; J gene: TRBJ2-3; D gene: TRBD2; CDR3 protein: CSVASGGWTDTQYF
V gene: TRBV28; J gene: TRBJ1-2; D gene: TRBD1; CDR3 protein: CASSFRDRDWYGYTF
V gene: TRBV6-2/TRBV6-3; J gene: TRBJ1-4; D gene: NA; CDR3 protein: CASSYLGPAATNEKLFF
V gene: TRBV19; J gene: TRBJ2-7; D gene: NA; CDR3 protein: CPDYEQYF
V gene: TRBV7-2; J gene: TRBJ1-5; D gene: TRBD1; CDR3 protein: CASSPGSGDRVGQPQHF
V gene: TRBV7-2; J gene: TRBJ2-4; D gene: NA; CDR3 protein: CASSLAGSAGLKRDIQYF
V gene: TRBV4-3; J gene: TRBJ1-3; D gene: NA; CDR3 protein: CASSQDKAGSGNTIYF
V gene: TRBV3-1/TRBV3-2; J gene: TRBJ1-4; D gene: NA; CDR3 protein: CASSQEITGRTNEKLFF
V gene: TRBV7-3; J gene: TRBJ1-1; D gene: TRBD1; CDR3 protein: CASSASGTGKTEAFF
V gene: TRBV16; J gene: TRBJ1-1; D gene: NA; CDR3 protein: CASKVEGREKAFF